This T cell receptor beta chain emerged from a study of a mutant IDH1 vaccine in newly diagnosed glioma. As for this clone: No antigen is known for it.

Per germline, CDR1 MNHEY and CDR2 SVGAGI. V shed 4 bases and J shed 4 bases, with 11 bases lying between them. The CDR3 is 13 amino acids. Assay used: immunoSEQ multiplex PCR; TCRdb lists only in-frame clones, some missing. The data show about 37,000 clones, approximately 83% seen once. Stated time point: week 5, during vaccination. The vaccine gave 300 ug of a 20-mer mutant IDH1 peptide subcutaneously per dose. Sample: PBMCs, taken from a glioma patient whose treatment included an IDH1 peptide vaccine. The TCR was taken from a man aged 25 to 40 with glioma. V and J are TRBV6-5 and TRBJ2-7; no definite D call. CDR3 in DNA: TGTGCCAGCAGTTGGGGAACCGAATACGAGCAGTACTTC. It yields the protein CASSWGTEYEQYF.